The clone carrying this T cell receptor beta chain was counted only a few times. Its cognate antigen is unknown. This entry is derived from a study of blood T cells in healthy people across ages. The CDR3 runs 14 residues. V lost 5 bases to trimming and J lost 8 bases, with 18 bases between them. Germline lookup yields CDR1 MGHDK and CDR2 SYGVNS. General study findings and limits: Conclusively comparing naive with antigen-experienced cells was impossible with unsorted PBMCs.

With a J-beta primer mix and a sample-barcoded 5' primer, a second PCR ran 7 to 11 cycles. TCRdb redid the calling of the 5' RACE reads with MiXCR, one entry per CDR3 protein. Of 800,000 to 1,300,000 distinct CDR3 sequences in the sample, roughly 24% were seen once. Another study also made use of these data, one on T cells of mothers and their children.

The sequenced sample consisted of blood. The sequence derives from a girl aged 2-10 years in good health. The V and J genes are TRBV25-1 and TRBJ1-2, with a tentative D call TRBD1 (6 bases). In DNA form, the CDR3 reads TGTGCCAGCAGTTACGCAAGGGGGGCGGGGGGCTACACCTTC. Amino acids: CASSYARGAGGYTF.